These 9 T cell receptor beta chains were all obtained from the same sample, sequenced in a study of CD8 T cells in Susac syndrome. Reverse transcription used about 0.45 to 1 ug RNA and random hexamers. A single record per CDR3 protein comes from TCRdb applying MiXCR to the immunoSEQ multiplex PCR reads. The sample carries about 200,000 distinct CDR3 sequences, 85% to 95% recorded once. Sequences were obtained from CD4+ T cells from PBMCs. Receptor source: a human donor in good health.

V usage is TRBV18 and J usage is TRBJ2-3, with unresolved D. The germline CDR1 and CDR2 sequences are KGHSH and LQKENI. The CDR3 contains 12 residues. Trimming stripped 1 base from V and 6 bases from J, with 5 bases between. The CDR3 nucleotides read TGTGCCAGCTCACCACGGGTGGATACGCAGTATTTT. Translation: CASSPRVDTQYF.

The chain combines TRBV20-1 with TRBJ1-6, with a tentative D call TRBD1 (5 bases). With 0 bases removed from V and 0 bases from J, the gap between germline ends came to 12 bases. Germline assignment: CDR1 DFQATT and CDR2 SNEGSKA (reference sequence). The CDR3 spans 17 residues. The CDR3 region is CSARDRRQSSYNSPLHF. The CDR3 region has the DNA TGCAGTGCTAGAGATCGGCGACAGAGCTCCTATAATTCACCCCTCCACTTT.

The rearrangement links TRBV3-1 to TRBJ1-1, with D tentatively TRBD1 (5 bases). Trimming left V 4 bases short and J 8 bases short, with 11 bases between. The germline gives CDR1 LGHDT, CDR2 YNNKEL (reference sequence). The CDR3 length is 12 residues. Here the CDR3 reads CASSLNRLEAFF. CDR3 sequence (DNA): TGTGCCAGCAGCCTAAACAGGTTAGAAGCTTTCTTT. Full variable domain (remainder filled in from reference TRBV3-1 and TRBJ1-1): DTAVSQTPKYLVTQMGNDKSIKCEQNLGHDTMYWYKQDSKKFLKIMFSYNNKELIINETVPNRFSPKSPDKAHLNLHINSLELGDSAVYFCASSLNRLEAFFGQGTRLTVV.

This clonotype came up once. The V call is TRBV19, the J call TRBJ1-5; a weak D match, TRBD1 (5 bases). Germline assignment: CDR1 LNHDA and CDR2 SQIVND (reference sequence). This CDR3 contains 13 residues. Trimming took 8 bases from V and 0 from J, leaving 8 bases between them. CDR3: CASVGVSNQPQHF. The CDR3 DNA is TGTGCCAGTGTGGGGGTTAGCAATCAGCCCCAGCATTTT.

The CDR3 loop reads CASSPVFQETQYF. CDR3 nucleotides: TGTGCCAGCAGTCCCGTCTTCCAAGAGACCCAGTACTTC. The J gene is TRBJ2-5, the V gene TRBV27, with D unresolved. Germline V gene lookup returns CDR1 MNHEY and CDR2 SMNVEV (reference sequence). The CDR3 is made up of 13 amino acids. V lost 5 bases to trimming and J lost 1 base, with 8 bases between them.

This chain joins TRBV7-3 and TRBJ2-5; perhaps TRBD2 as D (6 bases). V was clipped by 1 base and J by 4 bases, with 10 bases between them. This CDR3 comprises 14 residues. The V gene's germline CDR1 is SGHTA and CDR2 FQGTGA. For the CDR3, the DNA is TGTGCCAGCAGCTTAAGGGGACTTAGAGAGACCCAGTACTTC. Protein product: CASSLRGLRETQYF.

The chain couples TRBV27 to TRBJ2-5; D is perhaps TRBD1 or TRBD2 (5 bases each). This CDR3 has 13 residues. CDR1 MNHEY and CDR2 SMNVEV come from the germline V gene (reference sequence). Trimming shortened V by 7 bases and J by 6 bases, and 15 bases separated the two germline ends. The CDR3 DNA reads TGTGCCAGCACAAAGACGGGGACGCAGACCCAGTACTTC. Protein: CASTKTGTQTQYF.

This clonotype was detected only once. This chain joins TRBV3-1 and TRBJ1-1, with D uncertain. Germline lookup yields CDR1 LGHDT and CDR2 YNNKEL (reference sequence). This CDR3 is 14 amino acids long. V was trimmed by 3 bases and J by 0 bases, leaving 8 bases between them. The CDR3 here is CASSQGRLNTEAFF. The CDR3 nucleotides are TGTGCCAGCAGCCAGGGCAGACTGAACACTGAAGCTTTCTTT.

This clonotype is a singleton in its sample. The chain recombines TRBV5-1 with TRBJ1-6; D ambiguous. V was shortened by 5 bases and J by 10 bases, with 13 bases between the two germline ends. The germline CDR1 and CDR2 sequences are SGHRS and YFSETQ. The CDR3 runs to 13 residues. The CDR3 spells CASRTGSESPLHF. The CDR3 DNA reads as TGCGCCAGCAGAACTGGGTCGGAATCACCCCTCCACTTT.